This T cell receptor (beta chain) was sequenced in a study of blood T cells in healthy people across ages (dated by TCRdb to 2013 to 2016). Study-wide context: Template switching captured roughly one uniquely barcoded TCR beta cDNA molecule per two T cells in model experiments. To track age-related changes in TCR beta repertoire diversity, the study relied on deep sequencing normalized with unique cDNA molecular identifiers. The donors were split into four age groups: young (average 16 years), middle-aged (39), aged (over 55) and long-lived (roughly 77). To avoid experimental bias, donors of different ages were distributed randomly across sequencing lanes. The study analyzed two additional independent replicas of 1 million unique cDNA reads from the same blood draw for two donors, one aged 18 to 30 and one aged 80 or older.

The approximately 41 donors, aged roughly 6 to 95 years, were systemically healthy Caucasian individuals from Russia. Each donor gave approximately 9.3 milliliters of peripheral blood, collected into EDTA-treated Vacutainer tubes. Ficoll-Paque density-gradient centrifugation was used to isolate PBMCs, with at least 7 million obtained per sample. Total RNA was extracted from PBMCs with Trizol reagent, with at least 6 micrograms obtained per sample. Naive CD45RAhigh/CD27high T cell percentages were measured by flow cytometry on a PBMC aliquot from every donor. Broad study findings and their caveats: Observed TCR beta diversity correlated strongly with the percentage of naive T cells measured by flow cytometry. Compared with the aged group, more naive CD4+ T cells, fewer expanded clones and increased TCR diversity were shown by the long-lived group, suggesting age selection. Estimates of total diversity from one million sequenced T cells were regarded as lower bounds and underestimates. As age increased, observed TCR beta diversity per million T cells dropped in a roughly linear way, and a significant reduction was already evident by age about 40. Conclusive comparison of naive and antigen-experienced compartments was prevented by the profiling of bulk unsorted PBMCs. The CMV infection status of donors was not known, potentially confounding age-related changes in expanded clonotypes.

The CDR3 numbers 19 residues from cysteine through phenylalanine. Of all the DNA, just the CDR3 is kept, 57 bases in frame from base 1. At the junction V is shortened by 4 bases and J by 4 bases; bases outside the gene matches: 17. Libraries were made using 5' RACE. A second 7 to 11 cycle PCR used a sample-barcoded 5' primer and a J-beta primer mix. Each TCR beta cDNA molecule received a unique molecular identifier from a template-switch 5' adaptor carrying 12 random nucleotides. Each sample yielded at least 3 million CDR3-containing paired-end reads. All of the RNA was converted into first-strand cDNA using the Mint cDNA synthesis kit, with a TRBC-specific oligonucleotide serving as the primer. After uracil-DNA glycosylase treatment, a first 18-cycle PCR used universal primers M1SS and BC2_uni_R on all cDNA. The study's own analysis went as follows. For normalization, 1 million high-quality reads were randomly selected from each sample, with every read carrying a distinct molecular identifier. Reads with shared molecular identifiers were discarded instead of being binned into consensus sequences. MiTCR, set to a Q25 quality threshold and the strictest error-elimination algorithm, was used for CDR3 identification, clonotype clustering and error correction. A nonparametric unseen species model with Euler transformation was used to estimate lower-bound total TCR beta diversity. TCRdb reran the public reads through fastp at Q25 and MiXCR, keeping productive beta chains. Each entry is one CDR3 protein sequence, shown with its most common DNA and genes. The authors' filters were not applied to this entry. The sample data list 1.8 million or so distinct CDR3 sequences, and around 40% of these were observed just once. Around 23% of the sample lies in the top ten.

A word on this clonotype: Its antigen remains unidentified. Qualities for individual bases were not recorded, and no much larger clone is one base off.

The specimen sequenced was blood. The sequence was obtained from a human donor in good health. This sequence uses TRBV12-3 or TRBV12-4 and TRBJ1-2, with 11 central nucleotides matching TRBD1. The sequenced DNA is TGTGCCAGCAGTTCCCATTTCGGAGGACAGGGGGCGGTGGGCTATGGCTACACCTTC. It translates as CASSSHFGGQGAVGYGYTF.